These 17 T cell receptor beta chains were all obtained from the same sample, sequenced in a study of T cell changes during pregnancy in multiple sclerosis. Some clones are missing from TCRdb's copy, which holds only in-frame ones; the method was immunoSEQ multiplex PCR. The profile shows 39,000 or so clones, 91% of them singletons. The input for sequencing was CD8+ T cells from peripheral blood mononuclear cells, taken after pregnancy. These receptors originate from a female donor with multiple sclerosis, enrolled in a pregnancy study.

The sample holds one count of this clone. V is TRBV5-1 and J is TRBJ2-5; 7 positions agree with TRBD2. Germline V CDR1 and CDR2: SGHRS, YFSETQ. This CDR3 spans 16 amino acids. After removal of 1 base from V and 0 bases from J, the junction contained 6 bases not matched to a gene. The CDR3 nucleotides read TGCGCCAGCAGCTTGAGCGGGGAAGGGTACCAAGAGACCCAGTACTTC. This translates into CASSLSGEGYQETQYF.

Here the CDR3 reads CASRPPMDSDVAPPRSDTEAFF. Here the CDR3 DNA reads TGTGCCAGCAGACCCCCTATGGACAGCGATGTCGCCCCGCCTCGTAGTGACACTGAAGCTTTCTTT. The chain links TRBV28 to TRBJ1-1; possibly TRBD1 for D (6 bases). V was shortened by 6 bases and J by 3 bases, with 38 bases between the two germline ends. The CDR3 consists of 22 residues. The germline V gene has CDR1 MDHEN and CDR2 SYDVKM.

The rearrangement uses TRBV7-3 and TRBJ2-1, with TRBD2 as a possible D gene (6 bases). The CDR3 is 12 amino acids. The germline V and J ends were trimmed by 3 bases and 8 bases, with 8 bases remaining between them. The germline V gene has CDR1 SGHTA and CDR2 FQGTGA. CDR3 sequence: CASSLGGDEQFF. The CDR3 nucleotides read TGTGCCAGCAGCTTGGGCGGGGATGAGCAGTTCTTC.

The V and J genes are TRBV4-1 and TRBJ2-6; TRBD1 matches at 9 bases. CDR3 length: 17 amino acids. Germline V gene data show CDR1 as MGHRA and CDR2 as YSYEKL. The junction had 5 bases not matched to a gene; V was cut back by 1 base and J by 4 bases. CDR3 sequence: CASSQGDRGYGANVLTF. CDR3 DNA: TGCGCCAGCAGCCAAGGTGACAGGGGGTACGGGGCCAACGTCCTGACTTTC.

The chain has TRBV4-1 and TRBJ2-1; 8 bases are a match to TRBD2. Germline CDR1 is MGHRA and CDR2 is YSYEKL. The length of the CDR3 is 17 residues. V was clipped by 0 bases and J by 0 bases; unmatched bases: 4. The CDR3 here is CASSQERLASSYNEQFF. Here the CDR3 DNA reads TGCGCCAGCAGCCAAGAAAGACTAGCGAGCTCCTACAATGAGCAGTTCTTC.

The V gene is TRBV21-1, the J gene TRBJ2-3; no DNA check was done on the table's D call, TRBD2. TRBV21-1 has pseudogene status. The CDR3 runs to 16 residues. The CDR3 region has the DNA TGTGCCAGCAGCAAAGATAGCGGGAGTGGGGAAGATACGCAGTATTTT. Translation: CASSKDSGSGEDTQYF.

J is TRBJ2-7 and V is TRBV15; TRBD1 matches at 12 bases. This CDR3 spans 14 amino acids. Germline CDR1 LNHNV, CDR2 YYDKDF (reference sequence). With 5 bases clipped from V and 4 bases from J, the junction kept 3 bases outside the gene matches. CDR3 coding DNA: TGTGCCACCAGCGGGGGACAGGGGGCTTACGAGCAGTACTTC. Translated, it gives CATSGGQGAYEQYF.

V is TRBV6-5 and J is TRBJ2-7; D might be TRBD1 (5 bases). This CDR3 spans 16 amino acids. Trimming stripped 0 bases from V and 4 bases from J, with 16 bases between. The germline V gene has CDR1 MNHEY and CDR2 SVGAGI. CDR3 loop: CASSYSGRAALYEQYF. In nucleotides, the CDR3 is TGTGCCAGCAGTTACTCGGGCAGGGCCGCCCTATACGAGCAGTACTTC.

The rearrangement joins TRBV30 to TRBJ2-7; 13 bases align to TRBD2. Trimming took 1 base from V and 3 from J; bases not matched to a gene: 15. The germline V gene has CDR1 GTSNPN and CDR2 SVGIG (reference sequence). The CDR3 runs 19 residues. The CDR3, as DNA: TGTGCCTGGAGTGCACCGCCCTGGACTAGCGGGGGCACCTACTACGAGCAGTACTTC. Its protein is CAWSAPPWTSGGTYYEQYF. Full variable domain (missing parts from reference TRBV30 and TRBJ2-7): SQTIHQWPATLVQPVGSPLSLECTVEGTSNPNLYWYRQAAGRGLQLLFYSVGIGQISSEVPQNLSASRPQDRQFILSSKKLLLSDSGFYLCAWSAPPWTSGGTYYEQYFGPGTRLTVT.

This chain uses TRBV13 with TRBJ2-5, with TRBD2 matching over 7 bases. The trim removed 5 bases at V and 2 bases at J, leaving 8 bases unmatched. Germline lookup yields CDR1 PRHDT and CDR2 FYEKMQ (reference sequence). The CDR3 is 15 residues long. CDR3 in DNA: TGTGCCAGCAGCGCATATGGAGCGGGGCAAGAGACCCAGTACTTC. Protein product: CASSAYGAGQETQYF.

This chain connects TRBV27 to TRBJ2-7, with D possibly matching TRBD2 (7 bases). Trimming took 2 bases from V and 0 from J, leaving 11 bases between them. Germline CDR1 MNHEY, CDR2 SMNVEV (reference sequence). CDR3 length equals 15 residues. For the CDR3, the DNA is TGTGCCAGCAGTTTAGAGAGGGGGGGCTCCTACGAGCAGTACTTC. It codes for CASSLERGGSYEQYF.

The CDR3 reads CASSEAPRPQETQYF. As DNA, the CDR3 is TGTGCCAGCAGTGAAGCGCCTAGACCCCAAGAGACCCAGTACTTC. V and J are TRBV6-1 and TRBJ2-5; D remains unclear. CDR3 size: 15 residues. Trimming removed 0 bases from V and 1 base from J, with 9 bases in between. Germline values: CDR1 MNHNS, CDR2 SASEGT.

The chain couples TRBV27 to TRBJ2-1; D is unresolved. The CDR3 is made up of 13 amino acids. Germline CDR1 and CDR2: MNHEY and SMNVEV (reference sequence). V lost 3 bases to trimming and J lost 5 bases, with 8 bases between them. The CDR3 bases are TGTGCCAGCAGTTTTCTCCTCGACAATGAGCAGTTCTTC. This codes for CASSFLLDNEQFF.

This clone was found a few times. J is TRBJ1-1 and V is TRBV7-3; D is perhaps TRBD1 (6 bases). The ends were cut back, 1 base at V and 5 bases at J, with 11 bases in the middle. The CDR3 covers 14 residues. CDR1 is SGHTA, CDR2 FQGTGA, per germline. CDR3 DNA sequence: TGTGCCAGCAGCTTAAAGGGGGAATCGACTGAAGCTTTCTTT. This translates into CASSLKGESTEAFF. Together with reference TRBV7-3 and TRBJ1-1, the CDR3 gives the full variable domain: GAGVSQTPSNKVTEKGKYVELRCDPISGHTALYWYRQSLGQGPEFLIYFQGTGAADDSGLPNDRFFAVRPEGSVSTLKIQRTERGDSAVYLCASSLKGESTEAFFGQGTRLTVV.

This chain uses TRBV19 with TRBJ2-2; possible D gene TRBD1, 6 bases. V dropped 5 bases and J dropped 8 bases, with 21 bases sitting between them. The CDR3 totals 16 residues. CDR1 is LNHDA, CDR2 SQIVND, per germline (reference sequence). The DNA of the CDR3 is TGTGCCAGTAGTGGGGGCGAGGGAACCCCCTTGGGGGAGCTGTTTTTT. Translation gives CASSGGEGTPLGELFF.

The CDR3 sequence: CATRQGRNAGANVLTF. CDR3 nucleotide sequence: TGTGCCACCAGACAGGGGCGAAACGCTGGGGCCAACGTCCTGACTTTC. The chain has TRBV15 and TRBJ2-6; 7 nucleotides match TRBD1. J gave up 2 bases and V 6 bases, and 7 bases lay outside the gene matches. The CDR3 is 16 residues long. Germline V gene sequence: CDR1 LNHNV, CDR2 YYDKDF (reference sequence).

The chain uses TRBV4-1 and TRBJ2-2; TRBD2 is a possible D gene (6 bases). The ends were cut back, 0 bases at V and 0 bases at J, with 11 bases in the middle. The CDR3 sequence is 17 residues long. Germline CDR1 MGHRA, CDR2 YSYEKL. The CDR3 spells CASSQEGGPANTGELFF. The CDR3 DNA reads TGCGCCAGCAGCCAAGAAGGAGGGCCCGCGAACACCGGGGAGCTGTTTTTT.